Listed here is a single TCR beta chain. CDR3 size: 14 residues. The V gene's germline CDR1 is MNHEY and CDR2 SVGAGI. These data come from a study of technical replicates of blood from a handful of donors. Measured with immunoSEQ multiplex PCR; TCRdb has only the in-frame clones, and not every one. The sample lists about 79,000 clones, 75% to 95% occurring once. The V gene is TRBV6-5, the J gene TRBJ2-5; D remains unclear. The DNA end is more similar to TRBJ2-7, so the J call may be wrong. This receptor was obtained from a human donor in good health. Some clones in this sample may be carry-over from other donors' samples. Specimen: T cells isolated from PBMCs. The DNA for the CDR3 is TGTGCCAGCAGTTACTTGGCCAGAGACTACGAGCAGTACTTC. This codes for CASSYLARDYEQYF.